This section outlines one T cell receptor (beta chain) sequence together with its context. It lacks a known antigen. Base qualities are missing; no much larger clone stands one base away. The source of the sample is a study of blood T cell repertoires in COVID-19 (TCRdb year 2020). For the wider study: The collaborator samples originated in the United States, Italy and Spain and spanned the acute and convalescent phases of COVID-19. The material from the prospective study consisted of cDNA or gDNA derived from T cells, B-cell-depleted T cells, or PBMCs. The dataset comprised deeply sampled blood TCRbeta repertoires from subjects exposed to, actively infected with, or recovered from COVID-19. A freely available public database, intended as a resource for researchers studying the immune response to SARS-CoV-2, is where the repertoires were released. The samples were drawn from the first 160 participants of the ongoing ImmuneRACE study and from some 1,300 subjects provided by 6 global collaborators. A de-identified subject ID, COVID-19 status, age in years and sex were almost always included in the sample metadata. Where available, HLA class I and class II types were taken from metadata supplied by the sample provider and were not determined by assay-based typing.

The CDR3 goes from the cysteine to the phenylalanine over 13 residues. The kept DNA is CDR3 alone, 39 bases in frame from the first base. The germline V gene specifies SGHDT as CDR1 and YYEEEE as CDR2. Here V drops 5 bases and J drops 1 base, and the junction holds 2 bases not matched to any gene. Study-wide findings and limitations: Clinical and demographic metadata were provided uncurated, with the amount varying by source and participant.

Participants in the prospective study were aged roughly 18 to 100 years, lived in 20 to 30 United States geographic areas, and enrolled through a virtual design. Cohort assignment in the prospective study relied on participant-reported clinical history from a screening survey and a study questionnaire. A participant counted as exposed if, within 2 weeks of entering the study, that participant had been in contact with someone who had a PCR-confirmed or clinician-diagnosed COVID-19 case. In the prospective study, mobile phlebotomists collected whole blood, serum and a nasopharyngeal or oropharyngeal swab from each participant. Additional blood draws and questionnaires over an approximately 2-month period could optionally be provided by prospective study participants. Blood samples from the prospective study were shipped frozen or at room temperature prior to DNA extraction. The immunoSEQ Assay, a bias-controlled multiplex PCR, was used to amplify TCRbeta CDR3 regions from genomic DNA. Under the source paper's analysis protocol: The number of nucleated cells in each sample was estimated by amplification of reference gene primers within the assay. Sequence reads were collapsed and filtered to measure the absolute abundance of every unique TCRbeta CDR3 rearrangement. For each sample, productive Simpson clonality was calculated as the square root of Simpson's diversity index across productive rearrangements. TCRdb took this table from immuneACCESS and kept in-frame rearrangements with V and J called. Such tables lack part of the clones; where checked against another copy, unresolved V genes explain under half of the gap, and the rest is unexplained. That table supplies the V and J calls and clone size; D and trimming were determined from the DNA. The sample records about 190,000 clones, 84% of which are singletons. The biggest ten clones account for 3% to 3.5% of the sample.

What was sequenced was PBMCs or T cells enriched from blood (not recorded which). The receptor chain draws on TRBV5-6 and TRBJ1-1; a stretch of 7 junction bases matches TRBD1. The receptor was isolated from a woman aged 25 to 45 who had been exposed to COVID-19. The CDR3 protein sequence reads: CASRTGRNTEAFF. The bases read TGTGCCAGCAGGACAGGGAGGAACACTGAAGCTTTCTTT.